A selection of T cell receptor beta chains follows, all from one sample in a study of blood T cell repertoires in COVID-19. This table comes from immunoSEQ multiplex PCR, and its TCRdb copy is limited to in-frame clones, with some not included. This table has approximately 120,000 clones, around 80% appearing once. The sequenced sample was peripheral blood. These receptors were obtained from a human donor in a cohort sampled during active or convalescent COVID-19. CDR3s include the opening cysteine and the closing phenylalanine or tryptophan. D genes are given only for firm matches. A row's size may be missing; if present it is once, few, many or a size class.

D gene,clone size,J gene,V gene,CDR3 DNA,CDR3 protein
TRBD1,few,TRBJ2-5,TRBV5-1,TGCGCCAGCAGCGCCGAGGGACAGGGAGGTGTTGAGACCCAGTACTTC,CASSAEGQGGVETQYF
TRBD1,-,TRBJ2-1,TRBV10-3,TGTGCCATCAGTGCCCAGGGACAGAGCTCCTACAATGAGCAGTTCTTC,CAISAQGQSSYNEQFF
TRBD1,once,TRBJ1-1,TRBV4-1,TGCGCCAGCAGCCAAACGGGACAGCGCATGAACACTGAAGCTTTCTTT,CASSQTGQRMNTEAFF
-,few,TRBJ1-4,TRBV19,TGTGCCAGCAAACAGGGCAGGGCTAATGAAAAACTGTTTTTT,CASKQGRANEKLFF
-,-,TRBJ1-1,TRBV11-2,TGTGCCAGCAGCTTAGATCGGCGGCCGAACCGTGAAGCTTTCTTT,CASSLDRRPNREAFF
TRBD1,-,TRBJ2-7,TRBV10-3,TGTGCCATCAGTGACTCGGGGACAGGCAAACTCGGGGAGCAGTACTTC,CAISDSGTGKLGEQYF
TRBD2,-,TRBJ2-3,TRBV5-1,TGCGCCAGCAGCTTCAGCGGGGCGACCACAGATACGCAGTATTTT,CASSFSGATTDTQYF
TRBD1,-,TRBJ1-1,TRBV5-4,TGTGCCAGCAGCCTGGGGGACAGGAAAACTGAAGCTTTCTTT,CASSLGDRKTEAFF
-,-,TRBJ2-7,TRBV18,TGTGCCAGCTCACCACTCATCTCCTACGAGCAGTACTTC,CASSPLISYEQYF
TRBD2,-,TRBJ2-4,TRBV4-3,TGCGCCAGCAGCCAACTTAGCGGGAGTGGGGCCAAAAACATTCAGTACTTC,CASSQLSGSGAKNIQYF
-,-,TRBJ2-7,TRBV4-1,TGCGCCAGCAGCCATCCCGTGGCGGGGTATTACGAGCAGTACTTC,CASSHPVAGYYEQYF
-,-,TRBJ1-4,TRBV21-1,TGTGCCAGCAGCAAAGTGAGGGACAGGGAGGAGAATAATGAAAAACTGTTTTTT,CASSKVRDREENNEKLFF
-,-,TRBJ1-1,TRBV19,TGTGCCAGTAGTCTCTCCTACGTCTCGTTAACTGAAGCTTTCTTT,CASSLSYVSLTEAFF
TRBD1,-,TRBJ2-7,TRBV7-2,TGTGCCAGCAGCCCCCGACAGGGGTGGTACGAGCAGTACTTC,CASSPRQGWYEQYF
-,-,TRBJ1-3,TRBV6-6,TGTGCCAGCAGTCACCAGGGTACAAACTCTGGAAACACCATATATTTT,CASSHQGTNSGNTIYF
TRBD1,-,TRBJ1-1,TRBV5-1,TGCGCCAGCAGCCGAGGGGACAGCCCACCCTACACTGAAGCTTTCTTT,CASSRGDSPPYTEAFF
-,-,TRBJ1-2,TRBV7-2,TGTGCCAGCAGCTCCCGAGCAGGGAACTATGGCTACACCTTC,CASSSRAGNYGYTF
TRBD1,-,TRBJ2-5,TRBV10-3,TGTGCCATCAGTGAGTCTGGCCCGGCTGGGACAGGGGGTGCTGAGACCCAGTACTTC,CAISESGPAGTGGAETQYF
-,-,TRBJ2-7,TRBV27,TGTGCCAGCAGTTTATGGGGCGGAACCTACGAGCAGTACTTC,CASSLWGGTYEQYF
TRBD1,-,TRBJ1-6,TRBV2,TGTGCCAGCAGACGGGACAGGGAAAATTCACCCCTCCACTTT,CASRRDRENSPLHF
-,-,TRBJ2-7,TRBV6-2/TRBV6-3,TGTGCCAGCAGCCGGACTACCTACGAGCAGTACTTC,CASSRTTYEQYF
TRBD2,-,TRBJ2-3,TRBV28,TGTGCCAGCAGTCCCTTTTTAGATAGCGGGCCAATTAGCACAGATACGCAGTATTTT,CASSPFLDSGPISTDTQYF
TRBD2,-,TRBJ2-7,TRBV6-6,TGTGCCAGTCTCTTAGCGGGAGGAAGCCAAGGCGAGCAGTACTTC,CASLLAGGSQGEQYF
-,-,TRBJ1-6,TRBV27,TGTGCCAGCAGGGTGACAGGCTCACCCCTCCACTTT,CASRVTGSPLHF
TRBD2,-,TRBJ2-5,TRBV6-4,TGTGCCAGCAGTGCGACTAGCGGTGGGACCCAGTACTTC,CASSATSGGTQYF
-,-,TRBJ1-3,TRBV18,TGTGCCAGCTCGCCTACGGAGGGCTTCTCTGGAAACACCATATATTTT,CASSPTEGFSGNTIYF
-,-,TRBJ2-1,TRBV5-1,TGCGCCAGCAGCTTGGGTTGGGGCCCGACGGGCAATGAGCAGTTCTTC,CASSLGWGPTGNEQFF
-,-,TRBJ1-2,TRBV2,TGTGCCAGCAGTGACTATACCGTCGGGGGCTACACCTTC,CASSDYTVGGYTF
-,few,TRBJ1-5,TRBV6-2/TRBV6-3,TGTGCCAGCAGTATTAGTCGGGAATCCATGAATCAGCCCCAGCATTTT,CASSISRESMNQPQHF
-,-,TRBJ1-1,TRBV7-2,TGTGCCAGCAGCTTAGCCGGGGGGCGGAACACTGAAGCTTTCTTT,CASSLAGGRNTEAFF
-,-,TRBJ2-7,TRBV6-2/TRBV6-3,TGTGCCAGCAGTCCCGCGAGGGGGGGAATCTACGAGCAGTACTTC,CASSPARGGIYEQYF
-,-,TRBJ2-7,TRBV2,TGTGCCAGCACGGCGGCGTACGAGCAGTACTTC,CASTAAYEQYF
TRBD1,-,TRBJ2-3,TRBV7-2,TGTGCCAGCAGCTCCCATGGGTTAGGGGGCGGCACAGATACGCAGTATTTT,CASSSHGLGGGTDTQYF
TRBD1,-,TRBJ1-6,TRBV27,TGTGCCAGCAGCCCCGGGACAGGGGGCTATATTTCACCCCTCCACTTT,CASSPGTGGYISPLHF
-,-,TRBJ1-1,TRBV7-2,TGTGCCAGCAGCTTAGGTCAGGCGGGACACACTGAAGCTTTCTTT,CASSLGQAGHTEAFF
-,-,TRBJ1-5,TRBV5-1,TGCGCCAGCAGCTTAGACAGTAGCAATCAGCCCCAGCATTTT,CASSLDSSNQPQHF
TRBD2,-,TRBJ2-1,TRBV7-9,TGTGCCAGCAGCTTAAGCGGGAGGGGAGATGAGCAGTTCTTC,CASSLSGRGDEQFF
-,few,TRBJ1-3,TRBV5-1,TGCGCCAGCACAGCGAGCTCTGGAAACACCATATATTTT,CASTASSGNTIYF
TRBD2,-,TRBJ2-5,TRBV2,TGTGCCAGCAATCGACACGGGGGGGAGGGAGAGACCCAGTACTTC,CASNRHGGEGETQYF
TRBD1,-,TRBJ2-7,TRBV6-1,TGTGCCAGCAGTGAGCTGCCGGGACAGGGTAAAGAGCAGTACTTC,CASSELPGQGKEQYF
TRBD1,-,TRBJ1-5,TRBV3-1/TRBV3-2,TGTGCCAGCAGCCAAGATGGGGCGACAGGGGGGAAGGATCAGCCCCAGCATTTT,CASSQDGATGGKDQPQHF
-,-,TRBJ1-1,TRBV7-3,TGTGCCAGCAGCTTAAATCCAGGCTTGAACACTGAAGCTTTCTTT,CASSLNPGLNTEAFF
TRBD1,-,TRBJ2-7,TRBV11-1,TGTGCCAGCAGCCAGGGCCCGGGACAGGGTTCCTACGAGCAGTACTTC,CASSQGPGQGSYEQYF
-,-,TRBJ2-6,TRBV19,TGTGCCAGTAGTATAGGGGGCGGAGAAATCCACTCTGGGGCCAACGTCCTGACTTTC,CASSIGGGEIHSGANVLTF
-,-,TRBJ2-7,TRBV18,TGTGCCAGCTCACCACGGCGGGCCACTCTTGACTTC,CASSPRRATLDF
-,-,TRBJ1-4,TRBV18,TGTGCCAGCTCACCGGGAGCGGGGGGAGATGAAAAACTGTTTTTT,CASSPGAGGDEKLFF